A few counts support the clone carrying this TCR beta chain. Its antigen remains unknown. The sample belongs to a study of response to subunit inactivated influenza vaccine. Study-wide results and caveats: Seasonal influenza vaccination, on each occasion, was suggested by the authors to recruit few new T cells.

One entry per CDR3 protein, called by TCRdb with MiXCR from the RT-PCR reads. The table has around 530,000 distinct CDR3 sequences, more than 15% seen once. The sequence was collected from a man aged 45 to 75 who received an inactivated influenza vaccine. Sequences were derived from CD4+ T cells sorted from PBMCs, sampled less than 30 months after vaccination.

In DNA form, the CDR3 reads TGTGCCACTTCACAAACGAAGGGCTACGAGCAGTACTTC. It is translated as CATSQTKGYEQYF. The J gene is TRBJ2-7, the V gene TRBV12-3 or TRBV12-4; D remains ambiguous. The CDR3 length is 13 residues. Trimming took 10 bases from V and 3 from J, leaving 16 bases between them.